The 28 T cell receptor beta chains presented below share a single source sample, sequenced in a study of blood T cell repertoires in COVID-19. Some clones are missing from TCRdb's copy, which holds only in-frame ones; the method was immunoSEQ multiplex PCR. The sample shows some 160,000 clones, more than 65% of them seen only once. The material sequenced was peripheral blood. The receptors were sampled from a man between 60 and 75 years old with acute or convalescent COVID-19.

The chain links TRBV10-3 to TRBJ1-4; tentatively, D is TRBD1 (6 bases). V was trimmed by 6 bases and J by 8 bases, leaving 10 bases between them. The CDR3 length is 12 residues. Germline V gene lookup returns CDR1 ENHRY and CDR2 SYGVKD. The CDR3 DNA sequence: TGTGCCATCAGGAATACAGGGGAAAAACTGTTTTTT. Translation: CAIRNTGEKLFF.

This sequence joins TRBV5-4 and TRBJ2-3, with TRBD1 matching over 8 bases. This CDR3 comprises 15 residues. The V gene end was trimmed by 4 bases and the J gene end by 1 base; junction bases not matched to a gene: 5. The germline CDR1 and CDR2 sequences are SGHNT and YYREEE (reference sequence). The CDR3 sequence: CASSPRGQGTDTQYF. The DNA of the CDR3 is TGTGCCAGCAGCCCTCGGGGACAGGGCACAGATACGCAGTATTTT.

This clone was observed a handful of times. The chain links TRBV4-1 to TRBJ2-1; possibly TRBD2 for D (6 bases). This CDR3 has 18 amino acids. The V end lost 0 bases, the J end lost 7 bases, and 22 bases lay between the germline ends. Germline V gene data show CDR1 as MGHRA and CDR2 as YSYEKL. CDR3 in DNA: TGCGCCAGCAGCCAAGATCAGTTGGGGGGAGGATGGGGTAATGAGCAGTTCTTC. Translated: CASSQDQLGGGWGNEQFF.

This clone was observed a handful of times. V usage is TRBV5-6 and J usage is TRBJ1-5; 9 nucleotides align to TRBD1. The germline V gene encodes CDR1 SGHDT and CDR2 YYEEEE. V trimming: 2 bases; J trimming: 5 bases; junction bases outside the gene matches: 5. The CDR3 covers 15 residues. The CDR3 spells CASSFRTGADQPQHF. CDR3 coding DNA: TGTGCCAGCAGCTTCCGGACAGGGGCGGATCAGCCCCAGCATTTT.

V is TRBV7-9 and J is TRBJ2-7; 8 bases agree with TRBD1. Germline loops: CDR1 SEHNR, CDR2 FQNEAQ (reference sequence). This CDR3 spans 15 amino acids. Germline trimming cut 1 base from V and 3 bases from J; bases unmatched to any gene: 5. The CDR3 loop reads CASSLVQGGYYEQYF. The CDR3 DNA sequence: TGTGCCAGCAGCTTAGTACAGGGGGGATACTACGAGCAGTACTTC.

CDR3 residues: CASSPGTSGAANTGELFF. The DNA of the CDR3 is TGTGCCAGCAGCCCCGGGACTAGCGGGGCCGCGAACACCGGGGAGCTGTTTTTT. J is TRBJ2-2 and V is TRBV9; TRBD2 agrees at 13 bases. The CDR3 extends over 18 amino acids. V was clipped by 4 bases and J by 0 bases; unmatched bases: 6. Looked up from germline, CDR1 is SGDLS and CDR2 is YYNGEE.

This clone has a handful of counts. The chain employs TRBV7-3 and TRBJ2-3; D perhaps matches TRBD2 (5 bases). Looked up from germline, CDR1 is SGHTA and CDR2 is FQGTGA. V gave up 5 bases and J gave up 6 bases, with 12 bases separating them. The CDR3 extends over 13 amino acids. CDR3 sequence: CASSTLSADTQYF. The CDR3 DNA follows: TGTGCCAGCAGCACACTTAGCGCGGATACGCAGTATTTT.

This chain connects TRBV7-3 to TRBJ2-5, with D possibly matching TRBD2 (6 bases). The germline V and J ends were trimmed by 4 bases and 4 bases, with 10 bases remaining between them. This CDR3 has 13 residues. Germline V gene data show CDR1 as SGHTA and CDR2 as FQGTGA. The CDR3 region has the DNA TGTGCCAGCAGCTCGTACGGGGGAGAGACCCAGTACTTC. Its translation is CASSSYGGETQYF.

This rearrangement joins TRBV5-1 to TRBJ2-3; D perhaps matches TRBD1 (6 bases). The germline V gene has CDR1 SGHRS and CDR2 YFSETQ. This CDR3 comprises 16 residues. Trimming cost V 0 bases and J 8 bases, with 19 bases left between them. The CDR3 sequence: CASSLVGGSLSGTQYF. In DNA, the CDR3 is TGCGCCAGCAGCTTGGTAGGGGGTAGTTTGTCGGGTACGCAGTATTTT.

This rearrangement joins TRBV9 to TRBJ2-2; TRBD2 is a possible D gene (5 bases). V gave up 0 bases and J gave up 0 bases, with 9 bases separating them. Per germline, CDR1 SGDLS and CDR2 YYNGEE. The CDR3 has 16 residues. In DNA, the CDR3 is TGTGCCAGCAGCGTAGCCTCGCGGGCGAACACCGGGGAGCTGTTTTTT. Residues: CASSVASRANTGELFF.

The rearrangement links TRBV4-1 to TRBJ2-7; 7 positions match TRBD1. Germline trimming cut 3 bases from V and 7 bases from J; bases unmatched to any gene: 6. The CDR3 is made up of 13 amino acids. Germline assignment: CDR1 MGHRA and CDR2 YSYEKL. The CDR3 bases are TGCGCCAGCAGCCACCCCGACAGGGAGGAGCAGTACTTC. It encodes CASSHPDREEQYF.

The chain recombines TRBV28 with TRBJ2-1, with 11 bases fitting TRBD1. J was trimmed by 7 bases and V by 6 bases; bases with no gene match: 8. This CDR3 contains 15 residues. Germline V gene sequence: CDR1 MDHEN, CDR2 SYDVKM. This CDR3 reads CASRRTGGKGNEQFF. As DNA, the CDR3 is TGTGCCAGCAGAAGGACAGGGGGCAAAGGGAATGAGCAGTTCTTC.

This CDR3 reads CASSDNPIAGGSYNEQFF. CDR3 nucleotides: TGTGCCAGCAGTGATAATCCTATAGCGGGAGGATCCTACAATGAGCAGTTCTTC. V is TRBV9 and J is TRBJ2-1, with 10 nucleotides matching TRBD2. Germline-derived CDR1 and CDR2 are SGDLS and YYNGEE. Trimming cost V 5 bases and J 1 base; bases outside gene matches: 12. CDR3 size: 18 residues.

The chain uses TRBV18 and TRBJ2-7, with D possibly matching TRBD2 (5 bases). CDR1 and CDR2 from the germline V gene are KGHSH and LQKENI. This CDR3 comprises 12 residues. The germline V and J ends were trimmed by 3 bases and 3 bases, with 6 bases remaining between them. CDR3 nucleotides: TGTGCCAGCTCACCGAGGGTCTACGAGCAGTACTTC. It encodes CASSPRVYEQYF.

This chain connects TRBV7-2 to TRBJ2-7, with D maybe TRBD2 (5 bases). Trimming removed 5 bases at V and 2 bases at J, with 13 bases between. Germline CDR1 SGHTA, CDR2 FQGNSA. The CDR3 runs 14 residues. CDR3 bases: TGTGCCAGCAGCCCCGGAGGAACTACCTACGAGCAGTACTTC. Amino acids: CASSPGGTTYEQYF.

This chain joins TRBV28 and TRBJ2-7; 7 nucleotides line up with TRBD2. Germline V gene sequence: CDR1 MDHEN, CDR2 SYDVKM. The ends lost 7 bases at V and 2 bases at J; junction bases unmatched: 14. The CDR3 loop spans 16 amino acids. CDR3 DNA: TGTGCCAGCACCCCTCCCCGCGCTAGCGGAACCTACGAGCAGTACTTC. This sequence encodes CASTPPRASGTYEQYF. The full variable domain, its missing parts supplied by reference TRBV28 and TRBJ2-7, is DVKVTQSSRYLVKRTGEKVFLECVQDMDHENMFWYRQDPGLGLRLIYFSYDVKMKEKGDIPEGYSVSREKKERFSLILESASTNQTSMYLCASTPPRASGTYEQYFGPGTRLTVT.

V gene TRBV6-4 combines with J gene TRBJ2-2, with 10 bases that match TRBD2. Germline V gene lookup returns CDR1 MRHNA and CDR2 SNTAGT. Germline trimming cut 8 bases from V and 7 bases from J; bases unmatched to any gene: 10. The length of the CDR3 is 15 residues. In DNA, the CDR3 is TGTGCCAGCTCCCAGCTAGCGGGAGTTGACGGGGAGCTGTTTTTT. Translating it yields CASSQLAGVDGELFF.

The chain uses TRBV6-5 and TRBJ2-1; 7 nucleotides align to TRBD1. CDR3 length: 13 residues. J was trimmed by 5 bases and V by 10 bases; bases with no gene match: 8. Germline lookup yields CDR1 MNHEY and CDR2 SVGAGI. The CDR3 spells CANRRDSNNEQFF. As DNA, the CDR3 is TGTGCCAACCGCCGGGACAGTAACAATGAGCAGTTCTTC.

This rearrangement joins TRBV7-9 to TRBJ2-2, with 10 bases fitting TRBD1. Germline CDR1 and CDR2: SEHNR and FQNEAQ (reference sequence). The CDR3 spans 16 residues. J gave up 3 bases and V 5 bases, and 6 bases lay outside the gene matches. CDR3 nucleotides: TGTGCCAGCAGCCCACCGGGACAGGGGTACACCGGGGAGCTGTTTTTT. Translation: CASSPPGQGYTGELFF.

V usage is TRBV10-1 and J usage is TRBJ1-4; the match to TRBD1 covers 8 bases. The CDR3 is 14 residues long. Germline assignment: CDR1 WNHNN and CDR2 SYGVQD (reference sequence). V gave up 6 bases and J gave up 8 bases; unmatched junction bases: 8. CDR3 nucleotides: TGCGCCAGCAGCCGCGGACAGGGTAGAGAAAAACTGTTTTTT. Its protein is CASSRGQGREKLFF.

This clone was seen a single time. The CDR3 DNA reads as TGTGCCAGCACCGAGGGACAGGGACATGGCTACACCTTC. As protein: CASTEGQGHGYTF. V and J are TRBV28 and TRBJ1-2, with TRBD1 matching over 9 bases. CDR1 is MDHEN, CDR2 SYDVKM, per germline. Trimming removed 7 bases from V and 6 bases from J; junction bases left unmatched: 6. This CDR3 comprises 13 residues.

The rearrangement uses TRBV27 and TRBJ2-2; TRBD2 might be the D (6 bases). Germline CDR1 and CDR2: MNHEY and SMNVEV (reference sequence). V lost 8 bases, J lost 5 bases, and 15 bases lay in between. The CDR3 is 14 residues long. For the CDR3, the DNA is TGTGCCAGCTTGCGGATCGGAGGGACCGGGGAGCTGTTTTTT. The encoded protein is CASLRIGGTGELFF.

The chain has TRBV7-3 and TRBJ2-1; 13 bases are a match to TRBD2. Germline trimming cut 4 bases from V and 9 bases from J; bases unmatched to any gene: 6. Germline CDR1 reads SGHTA; CDR2 reads FQGTGA. The CDR3 extends over 15 amino acids. CDR3 sequence (DNA): TGTGCCAGCAGCTCAAGGACTAGCGGGAGAGTTGAGCAGTTCTTC. It encodes CASSSRTSGRVEQFF.

The CDR3 bases are TGTGCCAGCAGTTTCGGGACAGGGACCTACGAGCAGTACTTC. The encoded protein is CASSFGTGTYEQYF. This chain uses TRBV27 with TRBJ2-7, with 9 bases lining up with TRBD1. Germline V gene lookup returns CDR1 MNHEY and CDR2 SMNVEV (reference sequence). V shed 3 bases and J 2 bases; nucleotides not matched to a gene: 2. CDR3 length: 14 residues.

The chain carries TRBV10-3 and TRBJ2-5, with 9 bases aligning to TRBD1. Germline V gene lookup returns CDR1 ENHRY and CDR2 SYGVKD. With V trimmed by 10 bases and J by 4 bases, 10 bases remained unmatched. The length of the CDR3 is 14 residues. The CDR3 nucleotides are TGTGCCACAAACTCAGACAGGGGGGTAGAGACCCAGTACTTC. This gives the protein CATNSDRGVETQYF.

This chain links TRBV28 with TRBJ2-2, with TRBD2 identical over 10 bases. In germline, CDR1 is MDHEN, CDR2 SYDVKM. The CDR3 is made up of 16 amino acids. V gave up 7 bases and J gave up 7 bases; unmatched junction bases: 12. CDR3 residues: CASIISGRQVRGELFF. The CDR3 DNA reads TGTGCCAGCATCATTAGCGGGAGGCAGGTGCGCGGGGAGCTGTTTTTT.

The chain links TRBV5-1 to TRBJ1-1; D is uncertain. Germline lookup yields CDR1 SGHRS and CDR2 YFSETQ. V gave up 3 bases and J gave up 0 bases, with 6 bases separating them. The CDR3 is made up of 13 amino acids. The DNA for the CDR3 is TGCGCCAGCAGCTCACAGATGAACACTGAAGCTTTCTTT. This encodes CASSSQMNTEAFF.

This clone was recorded once. This chain links TRBV30 with TRBJ1-3; D possibly corresponds to TRBD1 (6 bases). V was trimmed by 3 bases and J by 2 bases, leaving 14 bases between them. The V gene's germline CDR1 is GTSNPN and CDR2 SVGIG (reference sequence). CDR3 length: 15 amino acids. The CDR3 DNA follows: TGTGCCTGGAGGCCTCTTTCAGGGGCTGGAAACACCATATATTTT. Amino acids: CAWRPLSGAGNTIYF.